A selection of T cell receptor beta chains follows, all from one sample in a study of OX40 agonist ivuxolimab in advanced cancers. Clones were read by immunoSEQ multiplex PCR, and TCRdb kept only the in-frame ones, dropping some. The sample yields under 30,000 clones, approximately 84% seen once. The specimen comprised CD4+ or CD8+ T cells sorted from blood, sampled in a trial of the OX40 agonist ivuxolimab. The receptors stem from an adult with an advanced solid tumor such as melanoma, head and neck, liver or kidney cancer. Each CDR3 is given without its conserved first and last residue. Each record gives: J gene, V gene, CDR3 protein.

TRBJ2-4	TRBV7-9	ASSPQGADIQY
TRBJ2-3	TRBV28	ASSLYDRDNTQY
TRBJ1-4	TRBV4-1	ASSQETANEKLF
TRBJ2-7	TRBV7-6	ASSLSGGDYEQY
TRBJ2-3	TRBV10-2	ASSWGFNTDTQY
TRBJ2-7	TRBV6-5	ASSSLAGLSSYEQY
TRBJ1-1	TRBV7-9	ASSSSRDRAKGAF
TRBJ1-1	TRBV10-3	ATESRQGRSDTEAF
TRBJ2-7	TRBV29-1	SVERTRGGYEQY
TRBJ2-1	TRBV2	ASSGGGTGFSGQF
TRBJ2-1	TRBV27	ASSLGQDNEQF
TRBJ2-7	TRBV11-2	ASSFRDEQY
TRBJ2-5	TRBV11-2	ASSRDRASHQETQY
TRBJ2-5	TRBV7-8	ASSTRGGSGGQQETQY
TRBJ1-2	TRBV5-5	ASIPDGYNYGYT
TRBJ2-1	TRBV19	ASKTSGDPYNEQF
TRBJ2-7	TRBV5-4	ASSLGGTDFEQY
TRBJ1-5	TRBV7-9	ASSPGVSNQPQH
TRBJ1-3	TRBV7-9	ASSLREGGARNTIY
TRBJ2-5	TRBV7-9	ASRADGQEETQY
TRBJ1-6	TRBV6-1	ASCYFPGEGSPLH
TRBJ1-6	TRBV19	ASTFDATGSPLH
TRBJ1-2	TRBV2	ASSEDGALNYGYT
TRBJ1-1	TRBV19	ASSIGTGIVTEAF
TRBJ2-1	TRBV5-6	ASSLVGRGYSEQF
TRBJ2-1	TRBV19	ATRTSGGANEQF
TRBJ2-7	TRBV5-1	ASSTDRESSYEQY
TRBJ2-7	TRBV6-1	ASSRTGLTYEQY
TRBJ2-3	TRBV7-8	ASSSGELAGGQDTQY
TRBJ2-7	TRBV6-1	ASSEDESSSYEQY
TRBJ2-7	TRBV7-2	ASSSGLVQYEQY
TRBJ2-7	TRBV27	AFGLPYEQY
TRBJ2-7	TRBV4-1	ASSQDDRGPEQY
TRBJ2-5	TRBV7-8	ASSLDLSPGLARETQY
TRBJ1-6	TRBV13	ASSFSGTEVNSPLH
TRBJ1-4	TRBV6-6	ASTLNRGRGEKLF
TRBJ2-1	TRBV6-4	ASRVGGEISYNEQF
TRBJ2-7	TRBV7-9	ASSLADRGVDEQY
TRBJ1-2	TRBV9	ASRVPGKNYGYT
TRBJ1-1	TRBV5-4	ASSFGGNTEAF
TRBJ1-6	TRBV27	ASSLRGALSPLH
TRBJ2-1	TRBV9	ASSVATGNEQF
TRBJ1-2	TRBV21-1	ASGNGGEFYGYT
TRBJ2-7	TRBV5-5	ASSPTGARSSYEQY
TRBJ1-1	TRBV6-1	ASKTPAEAF
TRBJ2-7	TRBV5-6	ASSSGTRPLEQY
TRBJ2-3	TRBV4-1	ASSQGPDGTDTQY
TRBJ2-5	TRBV28	ASSETGEETQY
TRBJ2-7	TRBV14	ASSQEGPGHSYEQY
TRBJ2-1	TRBV7-9	ASSLPRDRGYNEQF
TRBJ2-7	TRBV5-1	ASSSRSPQDEQY
TRBJ2-3	TRBV20-1	SDGDTQY
TRBJ1-2	TRBV9	ASSEGLGYT
TRBJ2-2	TRBV6-1	ASSMTDRATGELF
TRBJ1-1	TRBV10-3	AISADGLNTEAF
TRBJ2-6	TRBV15	ATDRGAGANVLT
TRBJ1-2	TRBV21-1	ASWAPCGYT